This TCR beta chain stems from a study of metastatic and nonmetastatic thyroid tumors. Looking at the study overall: Comparative analysis of repertoires was undertaken across blood and tumor or nodule tissue obtained from malignant and benign thyroid patients.

In the original processing: A distant-metastasis classifier for papillary thyroid cancer was built using CDR3 differences across clinicopathological groups. MiXCR reprocessed the PCR reads for TCRdb. The V and J calls here are based on TCRdb, not the publication. The sample yields 65,000 to 70,000 clones, about 14% seen once. Overall study findings and caveats: Reports indicated that malignant thyroid tumors showed significantly higher TCR beta diversity than benign nodules did, in blood and tumor.

No patient received treatment before thyroid surgery. CDR1 is MNHNS and CDR2 is SASEGT in the germline V gene. The V and J ends lost 6 bases and 1 base, in that order; junction bases with no gene match: 6. The CDR3 covers 14 residues. This clone was counted ten times or more. Its antigen is not identified. Sequenced: blood. The receptor's source is a male donor with papillary thyroid cancer or a benign thyroid nodule (not recorded which). Some clones in this sample may be carry-over from other donors' samples. This chain uses TRBV6-1 with TRBJ2-7; 7 bases fit TRBD2. CDR3 DNA sequence: TGTGCCAGCAGAGCGCCGGGGGGATCCTACGAGCAGTACTTC. Translation gives CASRAPGGSYEQYF.